This T cell receptor beta chain appears in the sequencing data of a study of cytomegalovirus exposure and HLA in healthy donors. The overall study: Earlier findings included roughly 120 million unique TCR beta sequences obtained from roughly 200 million T cells.

As regards this clone: The antigen is unknown.

The CDR3 has 16 residues. Trimming at V came to 3 bases and at J to 3 bases, leaving 2 bases not matched to a gene. CDR1 is MNHNS, CDR2 SASEGT, per germline. In the PCR, 60 Vbeta and 13 Jbeta primers were used. Data came from immunoSEQ multiplex PCR; TCRdb stores just in-frame clones and leaves some out. This sample carries about 93,000 clones, roughly four fifths of them seen once, and the ten largest clones take 0.57%. Study conclusions and caveats: Presence/absence analyses took donor sequencing depth as roughly uniform.

The chain is built from TRBV6-1 and TRBJ2-2; 12 bases are shared with TRBD1. The source material was PBMCs. The clonotype was recovered from a man aged 30 to 45 in good health and CMV-seronegative. In DNA, the CDR3 is TGTGCCAGCAGTGAGGGACAGGGGGCTTACACCGGGGAGCTGTTTTTT. Translation gives CASSEGQGAYTGELFF.